This T cell receptor beta chain appears in the sequencing data of a study of T cells in Graves' hyperthyroidism and ophthalmopathy. Findings of the study overall: Before onset, by a median of approximately 6.8 months, the model predicted ophthalmopathy.

This sample holds PBMCs from roughly 10 ml fresh peripheral blood. This clonotype was counted ten times or more. Its antigen is still unknown. The investigators amplified TCR beta CDR3 regions from RNA transcripts. The HTBI primer set served for first-round RT-PCR of the TCR CDR3. In TCRdb, the multiplex PCR reads were re-called with MiXCR into one record per CDR3 protein. The sample holds 450,000 to 650,000 distinct CDR3 sequences, less than 25% seen once. The sequenced material came from blood. This TCR came from a man younger than 35 with Graves' hyperthyroidism.

The CDR3 bases are TGTGCCAGCAGCTTTCAGGGGATTCGGGCCCAGCATTTT. It encodes CASSFQGIRAQHF. The chain carries TRBV12-3 or TRBV12-4 and TRBJ1-5; perhaps TRBD1 as D (6 bases). With 6 bases removed from V and 11 bases from J, the gap between germline ends came to 17 bases. The CDR3 runs 13 residues.